The clone carrying this T cell receptor beta chain was seen a single time. The CDR3 is 14 residues long. Trimming at V came to 4 bases and at J to 7 bases, leaving 6 bases not matched to a gene. Germline V gene lookup returns CDR1 SGHKS and CDR2 YYEKEE (reference sequence). In the original workflow: Amplification of reference gene primers was used by the study to estimate nucleated cell counts. Measured with immunoSEQ multiplex PCR; TCRdb has only the in-frame clones, and not every one. The DNA was the basis for D and trimming; V, J and clone size are from that table. The table shows some 76,000 clones, with about nine tenths occurring only once. This sample is part of a study of blood T cell repertoires in COVID-19.

The genes are TRBV5-5 and TRBJ1-4; 8 bases align to TRBD1. The sequencing sample was made of peripheral blood. The sequence came from a woman younger than 35 with acute or convalescent COVID-19. CDR3 amino acids: CASSQTGVGEKLFF. The CDR3, as DNA: TGTGCCAGCAGCCAGACAGGGGTTGGTGAAAAACTGTTTTTT. Together with reference TRBV5-5 and TRBJ1-4, the CDR3 gives the full variable domain: DAGVTQSPTHLIKTRGQQVTLRCSPISGHKSVSWYQQVLGQGPQFIFQYYEKEERGRGNFPDRFSARQFPNYSSELNVNALLLGDSALYLCASSQTGVGEKLFFGSGTQLSVL.